The text below deals with one TCR beta chain. The table came from immunoSEQ multiplex PCR; TCRdb's copy has only in-frame clones and leaves some out. The sample records fewer than 130,000 clones, approximately 90% being singletons. V was pared by 2 bases and J by 4 bases, with 5 bases of the junction left unmatched. This CDR3 has 15 residues. Germline V CDR1 and CDR2: MNHEY, SMNVEV (reference sequence). This entry comes from a study of T cell changes during pregnancy in multiple sclerosis. The clonotype originates from a female donor with multiple sclerosis, enrolled in a pregnancy study. The gene calls are TRBV27 and TRBJ2-7, with 10 nucleotides matching TRBD1. Sequencing used peripheral blood, obtained after pregnancy. In DNA form, the CDR3 reads TGTGCCAGCAGTTTAGGACAGGGGGGGAGGTACGAGCAGTACTTC. Translation: CASSLGQGGRYEQYF.